The clone carrying this TCR beta chain was observed at least ten times. What it binds is not known. The data are from a study of CD8 T cells in ankylosing spondylitis. Points from the study as a whole: A motif of 7 to 9 highly homologous TCR beta variants was seen as apparently characteristic of ankylosing spondylitis blood. Within matched ankylosing spondylitis synovial fluid, disease-linked clones were reportedly significantly enriched.

The CDR3 is 15 residues long. Per the germline V gene, CDR1 is MDHEN and CDR2 is SYDVKM. V trimming: 7 bases; J trimming: 1 base; junction bases outside the gene matches: 6. The authors made TCR beta libraries by quantitative 5'-RACE with molecular barcodes. TCRdb ran MiXCR on the 5' RACE reads and lists one entry per CDR3 protein. Of 200,000 or so distinct CDR3 sequences listed, approximately 13% are singletons. This clonotype originated in a female donor with ankylosing spondylitis or in good health (not recorded which). V is TRBV28 and J is TRBJ1-5; 8 bases are shared with TRBD1. Material for sequencing was blood, either unsorted or a sorted T cell fraction (not recorded which). The CDR3 protein is CASTLPGGSNQPQHF. For the CDR3, the DNA is TGTGCCAGCACCTTGCCAGGGGGCAGCAATCAGCCCCAGCATTTT.